Reported below is one T cell receptor beta chain. Its antigen is not known. From germline, CDR1 is LNHDA and CDR2 SQIVND (reference sequence). The junction had 5 bases not matched to a gene; V was cut back by 3 bases and J by 3 bases. The CDR3 has 15 residues. The sample belongs to a study of T cell responses to AZD1222 COVID-19 vaccine. Clones were sequenced by immunoSEQ multiplex PCR, and TCRdb holds only the in-frame ones, with some missing. The repertoire includes 99,000 or so clones, more than 75% of them detected once, and less than 4% sits in the top ten. Study-level findings and limits: Spike-spanning, vaccine-associated CD4 TCRs were dominant at 160-218 and 743-854. Only five or six AZD1222 recipients were seropositive at baseline.

The clonotype comes from an adult who received the MenACWY meningococcal vaccine as a control. The chain uses TRBV19 and TRBJ1-2; 9 bases agree with TRBD1. Sequencing used peripheral blood, obtained 28 days after the second dose of the MenACWY control vaccine. CDR3 protein: CASSILTGGDYGYTF. The DNA for the CDR3 is TGTGCCAGTAGTATCCTAACAGGGGGCGACTATGGCTACACCTTC.